This TCR beta chain is drawn from a study of monozygotic twins with inflammatory bowel disease. TCRdb re-called the 5' RACE reads and gives one entry per CDR3 protein, without DNA. With hundreds of thousands of distinct CDR3 sequences in the sample, the ten largest clones hold about 2.3%. The sequenced sample consisted of blood. The clonotype was recovered from a human donor with ulcerative colitis or Crohn's disease, or a healthy co-twin of an affected twin (not recorded which).

The CDR3: CASSPKLSYEQYF. The rearrangement links TRBV19 to TRBJ2-7. Per the germline V gene, CDR1 is LNHDA and CDR2 is SQIVND (reference sequence). The CDR3 extends over 13 amino acids.